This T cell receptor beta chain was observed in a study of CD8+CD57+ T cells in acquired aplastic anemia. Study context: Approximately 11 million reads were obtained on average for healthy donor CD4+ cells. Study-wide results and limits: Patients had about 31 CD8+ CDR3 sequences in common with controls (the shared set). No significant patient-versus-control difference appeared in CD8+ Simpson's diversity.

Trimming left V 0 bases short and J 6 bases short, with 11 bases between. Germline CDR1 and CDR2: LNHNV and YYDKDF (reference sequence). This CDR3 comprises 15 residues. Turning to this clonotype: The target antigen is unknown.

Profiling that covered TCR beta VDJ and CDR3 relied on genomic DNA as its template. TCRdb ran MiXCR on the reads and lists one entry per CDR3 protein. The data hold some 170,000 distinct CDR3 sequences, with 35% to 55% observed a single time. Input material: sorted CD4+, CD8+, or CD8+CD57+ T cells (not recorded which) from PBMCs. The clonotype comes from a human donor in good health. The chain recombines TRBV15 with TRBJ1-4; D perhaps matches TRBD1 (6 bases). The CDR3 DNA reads TGTGCCACCAGCAGAGATCAGGGGAGGGATGAAAAACTGTTTTTT. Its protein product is CATSRDQGRDEKLFF.